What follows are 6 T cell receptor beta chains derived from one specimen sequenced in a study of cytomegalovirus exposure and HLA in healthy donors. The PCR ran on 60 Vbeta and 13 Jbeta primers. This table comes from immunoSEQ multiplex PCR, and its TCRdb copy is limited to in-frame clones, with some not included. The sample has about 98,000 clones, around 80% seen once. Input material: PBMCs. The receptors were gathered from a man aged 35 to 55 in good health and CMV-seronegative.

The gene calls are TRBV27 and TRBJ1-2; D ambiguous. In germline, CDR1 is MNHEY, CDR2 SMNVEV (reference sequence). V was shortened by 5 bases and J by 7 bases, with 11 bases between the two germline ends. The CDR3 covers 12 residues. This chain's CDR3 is CASSPDLIGYTF. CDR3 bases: TGTGCCAGCAGTCCCGACTTAATTGGCTACACCTTC.

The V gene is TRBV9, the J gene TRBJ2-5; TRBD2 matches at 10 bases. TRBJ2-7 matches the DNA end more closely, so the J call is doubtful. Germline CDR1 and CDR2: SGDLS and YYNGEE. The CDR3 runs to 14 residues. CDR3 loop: CASSVSSGGYEQYF. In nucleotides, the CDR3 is TGTGCCAGCAGCGTCTCTAGCGGGGGATACGAGCAGTACTTC.

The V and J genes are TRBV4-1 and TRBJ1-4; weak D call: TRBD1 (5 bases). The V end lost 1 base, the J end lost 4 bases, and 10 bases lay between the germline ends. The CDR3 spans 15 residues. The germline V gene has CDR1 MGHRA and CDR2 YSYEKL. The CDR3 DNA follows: TGCGCCAGCAGCCAAGGGGTCGGGGGTAATGAAAAACTGTTTTTT. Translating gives CASSQGVGGNEKLFF.

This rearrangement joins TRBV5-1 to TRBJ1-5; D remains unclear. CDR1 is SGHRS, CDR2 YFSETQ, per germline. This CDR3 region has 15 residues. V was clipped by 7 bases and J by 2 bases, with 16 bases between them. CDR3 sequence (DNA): TGCGCCAGCTCCCCTGGGCTGGGTGGCAATCAGCCCCAGCATTTT. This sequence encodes CASSPGLGGNQPQHF.

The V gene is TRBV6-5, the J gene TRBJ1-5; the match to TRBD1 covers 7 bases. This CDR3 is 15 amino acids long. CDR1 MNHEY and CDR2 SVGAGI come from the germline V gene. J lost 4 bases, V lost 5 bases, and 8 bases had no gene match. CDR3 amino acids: CASSPRQGRNQPQHF. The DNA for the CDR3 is TGTGCCAGCAGTCCCCGACAGGGCCGGAATCAGCCCCAGCATTTT.

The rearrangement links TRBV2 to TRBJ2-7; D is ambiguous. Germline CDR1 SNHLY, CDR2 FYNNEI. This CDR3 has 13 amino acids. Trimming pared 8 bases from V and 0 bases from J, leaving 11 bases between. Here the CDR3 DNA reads TGTGCCAGCCGAAGCGAAATCTCCTACGAGCAGTACTTC. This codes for CASRSEISYEQYF.